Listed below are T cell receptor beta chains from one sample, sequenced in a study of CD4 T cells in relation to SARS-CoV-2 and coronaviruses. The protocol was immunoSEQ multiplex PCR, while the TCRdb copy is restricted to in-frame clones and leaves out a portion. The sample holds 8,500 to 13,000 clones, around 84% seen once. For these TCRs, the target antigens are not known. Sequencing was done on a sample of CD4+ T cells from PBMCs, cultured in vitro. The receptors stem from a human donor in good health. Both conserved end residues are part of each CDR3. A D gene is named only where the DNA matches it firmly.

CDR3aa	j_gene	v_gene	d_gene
CASSQGGRFPYEQYF	TRBJ2-7	TRBV5-6	NA
CASSYSGQGQQYF	TRBJ2-7	TRBV6-2/TRBV6-3	NA
CASGLRLRDSVLTGELFF	TRBJ2-2	TRBV12-5	NA
CASSQGRAYGYTF	TRBJ1-2	TRBV3-1/TRBV3-2	NA
CASSLAFTGENTEAFF	TRBJ1-1	TRBV5-1	TRBD1
CASRVRAANEKLFF	TRBJ1-4	TRBV5-1	NA
CASSTGQLNTEAFF	TRBJ1-1	TRBV5-1	TRBD1
CASSGTSGSWGGELFF	TRBJ2-2	TRBV9	TRBD2
CASSGSGNSGRSEKLFF	TRBJ1-4	TRBV19	NA
CASSSTGGRTDTQYF	TRBJ2-3	TRBV5-1	NA
CASSHSTGTDTQYF	TRBJ2-3	TRBV3-1/TRBV3-2	NA
CASSPTKAGDGREQFF	TRBJ2-1	TRBV5-1	TRBD2
CASSFSVNTEAFF	TRBJ1-1	TRBV5-4	NA
CASSQAGLAGGHSYEQYF	TRBJ2-7	TRBV3-1/TRBV3-2	TRBD2
CASSLQGAGETQYF	TRBJ2-5	TRBV5-1	TRBD1
CASSRQGSGTYEQYF	TRBJ2-7	TRBV3-1/TRBV3-2	TRBD1
CASSLAPGGTQYF	TRBJ2-3	TRBV7-2	NA
CASGLGTTGATNEKLFF	TRBJ1-4	TRBV12-5	NA
CASSRTADTDTQYF	TRBJ2-3	TRBV5-6	NA
CAISDFGRQAIYEQYF	TRBJ2-7	TRBV10-3	NA
CASSLAVGVSNQPQHF	TRBJ1-5	TRBV11-3	NA
CAWSPRRDLGGYTF	TRBJ1-2	TRBV30	NA
CASSLVGLAGEETQYF	TRBJ2-5	TRBV5-1	TRBD2
CASSQPPTDTQYF	TRBJ2-3	TRBV3-1/TRBV3-2	NA
CAISEPETEAFF	TRBJ1-1	TRBV10-3	NA
CASRGSSTDTQYF	TRBJ2-3	TRBV5-1	NA
CASSFGTAPAEQFF	TRBJ2-1	TRBV5-6	TRBD1
CASNPLVQAYEQYF	TRBJ2-7	TRBV5-5	NA
CASSRQGPNYGYTF	TRBJ1-2	TRBV6-6	TRBD1
CASSETQGVGGYTF	TRBJ1-2	TRBV2	NA
CASSLARRQYPYNEQFF	TRBJ2-1	TRBV13	NA
CASSQDDGRLSSYNEQFF	TRBJ2-1	TRBV4-1	NA
CASSPSGRGLGDEQYF	TRBJ2-7	TRBV18	NA
CASSRPLAWETQYF	TRBJ2-5	TRBV7-2	NA
CASTVRNQETQYF	TRBJ2-5	TRBV2	NA
CASSWTSGSHEQYF	TRBJ2-7	TRBV5-1	TRBD2
CASLQGAPQETQYF	TRBJ2-5	TRBV7-9	NA
CSVPSGVRGYGYTF	TRBJ1-2	TRBV29-1	NA
CASSYRTQKTTEAFF	TRBJ1-1	TRBV6-5	NA
CASSQGSTSGGRGTDTQYF	TRBJ2-3	TRBV4-1	TRBD2
CASSYFSANTGELFF	TRBJ2-2	TRBV6-2/TRBV6-3	NA
CASSQTRTTEAFF	TRBJ1-1	TRBV14	NA
CASSPRGGSSGGYTF	TRBJ1-2	TRBV3-1/TRBV3-2	NA
CASSLVAGNQPQHF	TRBJ1-5	TRBV5-1	NA
CASSPGKTVTGKLFF	TRBJ1-4	TRBV4-3	NA
CASSDLQGGTGELFF	TRBJ2-2	TRBV2	TRBD1
CATTGREGEQYF	TRBJ2-7	TRBV24-1	TRBD2
CASSPGIAPRRLNYGYTF	TRBJ1-2	TRBV5-1	NA
CASTPLGSYNEQFF	TRBJ2-1	TRBV27	NA
CASSFRLAGTQETQYF	TRBJ2-5	TRBV11-3	TRBD2
CAWRGGPGETQYF	TRBJ2-5	TRBV30	NA